Each of the 16 T cell receptor beta chains below was sequenced from the same sample in a study of identifying expanded T cells in peripheral blood. Only in-frame clones appear in the TCRdb table, and some are missing; sequencing was by immunoSEQ multiplex PCR. The profile shows 83,000 or so clones, more than 70% of them singletons. The sequenced sample consisted of blood. The origin of the receptors is a person between 18 and 70 years old in good health.

This clone was seen once. The chain couples TRBV6-6 to TRBJ1-2; the D gene is possibly TRBD1 (5 bases). The CDR3 spans 14 residues. The V end lost 6 bases, the J end lost 2 bases, and 13 bases lay between the germline ends. Germline-derived CDR1 and CDR2 are MNHNY and SVGAGI (reference sequence). CDR3 amino acids: CASRAGQGNYGYTF. DNA for the CDR3: TGTGCCAGCAGGGCGGGGCAGGGCAACTATGGCTACACCTTC.

This chain joins TRBV4-1 and TRBJ1-4, with TRBD1 identical over 7 bases. CDR3 size: 15 residues. The V and J ends lost 0 bases and 7 bases, in that order; junction bases with no gene match: 5. Germline lookup yields CDR1 MGHRA and CDR2 YSYEKL. The CDR3: CASSQEWRTGEKLFF. CDR3 DNA sequence: TGCGCCAGCAGCCAAGAGTGGCGGACAGGTGAAAAACTGTTTTTT.

This chain links TRBV14 with TRBJ2-1, with 8 bases matching TRBD2. V was pared by 4 bases and J by 16 bases, with 9 bases of the junction left unmatched. Germline assignment: CDR1 SGHDN and CDR2 FVKESK. CDR3 size: 12 residues. This CDR3 is CASSPPGGPAFF. The CDR3 DNA follows: TGTGCCAGCAGCCCACCGGGGGGGCCAGCCTTCTTC.

J is TRBJ2-1 and V is TRBV5-1; the match to TRBD2 covers 11 bases. The junction had 6 bases not matched to a gene; V was cut back by 5 bases and J by 5 bases. The CDR3 sequence is 15 residues long. Germline V gene lookup returns CDR1 SGHRS and CDR2 YFSETQ. This chain's CDR3 is CASSSGGDYHNEQFF. The DNA of the CDR3 is TGCGCCAGCAGTAGCGGGGGGGATTACCACAATGAGCAGTTCTTC.

By its share, this clone is medium-sized. The chain links TRBV30 to TRBJ1-5; D not resolved. This CDR3 has 9 amino acids. Trimming left V 2 bases short and J 7 bases short, with 0 bases between. CDR1 GTSNPN and CDR2 SVGIG come from the germline V gene (reference sequence). The CDR3 region has the DNA TGTGCCTGGAGTCAGCCCCAGCATTTT. Translation: CAWSQPQHF.

Worth noting for this clone: This specimen includes other DNA sequences encoding the same CDR3. V gene TRBV28 combines with J gene TRBJ2-7, with 9 bases that match TRBD1. The CDR3 sequence is 14 residues long. The trim removed 5 bases at V and 4 bases at J, leaving 6 bases unmatched. Germline CDR1 and CDR2: MDHEN and SYDVKM. CDR3 sequence: CASSRTGGAYEQYF. The CDR3 region has the DNA TGTGCCAGCAGTCGTACAGGGGGCGCGTACGAGCAGTACTTC.

This chain connects TRBV29-1 to TRBJ1-2, with TRBD1 as a possible D gene (6 bases). V was pared by 4 bases and J by 4 bases, with 19 bases between. There are 15 residues in the CDR3. Germline V lookup: CDR1 SQVTM, CDR2 ANQGSEA. CDR3 bases: TGCAGCGTTGTTTCTCTGGACAGCATCGGCTATGGCTACACCTTC. This translates into CSVVSLDSIGYGYTF.

The chain employs TRBV6-5 and TRBJ2-6; D unclear. Germline V CDR1 and CDR2: MNHEY, SVGAGI. V lost 7 bases to trimming and J lost 0 bases, with 7 bases between them. The CDR3 sequence is 14 residues long. The CDR3 spells CASTNPSGANVLTF. The CDR3 nucleotides read TGTGCCAGCACAAACCCCTCTGGGGCCAACGTCCTGACTTTC.

This chain connects TRBV10-3 to TRBJ1-2; 7 nucleotides line up with TRBD1. Germline V gene lookup returns CDR1 ENHRY and CDR2 SYGVKD. The CDR3 loop spans 15 amino acids. Trimming took 0 bases from V and 7 from J; bases not matched to a gene: 8. In DNA form, the CDR3 reads TGTGCCATCAGTGAGTCGACAGGGCTATCTATTGGCTACACCTTC. Its translation is CAISESTGLSIGYTF.

The V call is TRBV27, the J call TRBJ1-4; TRBD1 matches 7 bases. Losses at the gene ends were 5 bases for V and 6 bases for J; bases not matched to a gene: 6. Germline assignment: CDR1 MNHEY and CDR2 SMNVEV (reference sequence). The CDR3 consists of 14 residues. The chain's CDR3 is CASSPGTAHEKLFF. The CDR3 coding sequence is TGTGCCAGCAGTCCCGGGACAGCCCATGAAAAACTGTTTTTT.

This chain joins TRBV6-6 and TRBJ2-7; 11 nucleotides agree with TRBD2. This CDR3 has 14 residues. The trim removed 6 bases at V and 6 bases at J, leaving 7 bases unmatched. Germline CDR1 reads MNHNY; CDR2 reads SVGAGI (reference sequence). CDR3 nucleotides: TGTGCCAGCAGGAATAGCGGGAGGGCCGGCGAGCAGTACTTC. It translates to CASRNSGRAGEQYF.

The rearrangement links TRBV27 to TRBJ2-1, with TRBD2 as a possible D gene (7 bases). The V and J ends lost 4 bases and 9 bases respectively, with 13 bases between them. Germline CDR1 MNHEY, CDR2 SMNVEV (reference sequence). This CDR3 is 13 amino acids long. Here the CDR3 reads CASSWRGRGEQFF. CDR3 in DNA: TGTGCCAGCAGTTGGAGGGGGAGGGGTGAGCAGTTCTTC.

This clone was counted once. The chain uses TRBV5-1 and TRBJ2-7; either TRBD1 or TRBD2 may supply D (5 bases each). CDR3 length equals 16 residues. The V gene lost 3 bases and the J gene lost 1 base, with 17 bases spanning the gap. Germline-derived CDR1 and CDR2 are SGHRS and YFSETQ. CDR3 protein: CASSYSLGTESYEQYF. The CDR3 coding sequence is TGCGCCAGCAGCTATAGCCTTGGGACGGAGTCCTACGAGCAGTACTTC.

This sequence joins TRBV27 and TRBJ2-3, with 8 bases matching TRBD1. The CDR3 is 15 amino acids. The J segment lost 2 bases and the V segment lost 2 bases, leaving 3 bases of the junction unmatched. The germline gives CDR1 MNHEY, CDR2 SMNVEV (reference sequence). Written as DNA, the CDR3 is TGTGCCAGCAGTTTAGGGGACAGGTACACAGATACGCAGTATTTT. Amino acid sequence: CASSLGDRYTDTQYF.

The chain carries TRBV19 and TRBJ1-3; D not certain. Germline loops: CDR1 LNHDA, CDR2 SQIVND (reference sequence). Trimming removed 3 bases at V and 4 bases at J, with 10 bases between. CDR3 length: 14 residues. Written as DNA, the CDR3 is TGTGCCAGTAGTATCATCAGCGCCGGAAACACCATATATTTT. This gives the protein CASSIISAGNTIYF. Filled out from reference TRBV19 and TRBJ1-3, the complete variable domain reads DGGITQSPKYLFRKEGQNVTLSCEQNLNHDAMYWYRQDPGQGLRLIYYSQIVNDFQKGDIAEGYSVSREKKESFPLTVTSAQKNPTAFYLCASSIISAGNTIYFGEGSWLTVV.

The chain is built from TRBV18 and TRBJ2-2; D uncertain. Germline CDR1 reads KGHSH; CDR2 reads LQKENI. This CDR3 comprises 13 residues. V was cut by 6 bases and J by 3 bases, with 8 bases left in between. DNA of the CDR3: TGTGCCAGCTCCCAGATGGACACCGGGGAGCTGTTTTTT. Amino acid sequence: CASSQMDTGELFF.